This T cell receptor (beta chain) was identified in a study of blood T cell repertoires in COVID-19. CDR3 length: 14 residues. Germline assignment: CDR1 LNHDA and CDR2 SQIVND (reference sequence). J lost 5 bases, V lost 4 bases, and 4 bases had no gene match. As originally analysed: How many nucleated cells were present was estimated from reference gene primer amplification. Profiled with immunoSEQ multiplex PCR; TCRdb holds only in-frame clones, not every one. D and trimming were read from the DNA, whereas the V and J calls and clone size are those reported in that table. The sample shows 75,000 to 90,000 clones, approximately 86% of them seen only once.

The TCR comes from a man older than 75 with active or convalescent COVID-19. The sample comprised peripheral blood. J is TRBJ1-2 and V is TRBV19; 10 bases line up with TRBD1. Here the CDR3 DNA reads TGTGCCAGTAGTACAGGGACAGGGGAGTATGGCTACACCTTC. This translates into CASSTGTGEYGYTF.